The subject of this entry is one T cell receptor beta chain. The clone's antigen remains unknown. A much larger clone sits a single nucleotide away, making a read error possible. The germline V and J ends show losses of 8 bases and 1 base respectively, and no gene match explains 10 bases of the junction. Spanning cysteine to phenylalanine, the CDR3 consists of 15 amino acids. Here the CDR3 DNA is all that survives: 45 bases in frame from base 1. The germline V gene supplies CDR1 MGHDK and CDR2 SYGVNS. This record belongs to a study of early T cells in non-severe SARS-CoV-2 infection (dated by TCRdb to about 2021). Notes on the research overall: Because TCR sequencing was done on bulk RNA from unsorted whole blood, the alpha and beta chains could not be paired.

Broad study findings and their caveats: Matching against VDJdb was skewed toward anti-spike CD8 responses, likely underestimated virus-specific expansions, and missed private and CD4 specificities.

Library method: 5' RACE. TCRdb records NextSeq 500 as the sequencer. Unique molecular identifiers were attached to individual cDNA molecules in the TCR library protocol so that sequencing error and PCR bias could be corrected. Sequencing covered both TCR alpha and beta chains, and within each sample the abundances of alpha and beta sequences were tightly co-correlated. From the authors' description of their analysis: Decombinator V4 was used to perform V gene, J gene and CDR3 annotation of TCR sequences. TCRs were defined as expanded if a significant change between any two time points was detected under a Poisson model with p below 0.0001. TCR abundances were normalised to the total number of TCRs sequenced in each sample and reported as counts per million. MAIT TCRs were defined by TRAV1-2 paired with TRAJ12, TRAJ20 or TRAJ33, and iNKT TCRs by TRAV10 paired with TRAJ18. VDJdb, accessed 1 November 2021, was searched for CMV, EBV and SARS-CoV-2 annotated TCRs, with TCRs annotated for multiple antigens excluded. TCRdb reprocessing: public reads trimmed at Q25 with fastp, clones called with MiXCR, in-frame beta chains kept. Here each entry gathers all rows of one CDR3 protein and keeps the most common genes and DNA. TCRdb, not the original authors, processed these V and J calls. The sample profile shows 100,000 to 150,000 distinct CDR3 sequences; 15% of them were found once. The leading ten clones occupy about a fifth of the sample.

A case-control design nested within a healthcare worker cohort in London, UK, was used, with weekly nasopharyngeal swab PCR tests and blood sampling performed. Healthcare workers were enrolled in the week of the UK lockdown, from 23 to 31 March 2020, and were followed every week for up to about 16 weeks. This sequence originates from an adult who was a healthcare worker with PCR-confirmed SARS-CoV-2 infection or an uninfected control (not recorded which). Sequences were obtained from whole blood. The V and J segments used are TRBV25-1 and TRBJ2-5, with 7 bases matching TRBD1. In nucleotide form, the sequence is TGTGCCAGCGGTAGTACCGGGACAGTCCAAGAGACCCAGTACTTC. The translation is CASGSTGTVQETQYF.